This T cell receptor (beta chain) was sequenced during a study of shared clonotypes between healthy human individuals. This clone has just a few counts. Its antigen is unknown. Study findings and constraints: Clonotypes shared by all four donors outscored non-shared clonotypes in generation probability.

Partitioning of CD4+ cells yielded a CD45RA+ naive subset and a CD45RA-negative memory subset. Germline loops: CDR1 SGHDT, CDR2 YYEEEE. Trimming took 6 bases from V and 5 from J, leaving 14 bases between them. The CDR3 contains 13 residues. Measured with immunoSEQ multiplex PCR; TCRdb has only the in-frame clones, and not every one. Here the sample spans more than 900,000 clones, 70% to 80% being singletons. Sequencing used memory CD4+ T cells from PBMCs. Subset noted: CD45RA-negative fraction. The chain carries TRBV5-6 and TRBJ1-2, with unresolved D. This sequence was found in a young man in good health. Some clones in this sample may be carry-over from other donors' samples. CDR3 bases: TGTGCCAGCACTTTGGGAGGCACATATGGCTACACCTTC. Protein product: CASTLGGTYGYTF.